This record covers a single T cell receptor beta chain. Its antigen remains unknown. The data originate from a study of OX40 agonist ivuxolimab in advanced cancers. For the study at large: The dose-escalation cohort had hepatocellular carcinoma, melanoma, renal cell or head and neck cancer. The study's findings and limits: With doses of 0.1 to 3.0 mg/kg, CD4+ and CD8+ blood T cells had undergone clonal expansion by week 6.

Method: immunoSEQ multiplex PCR; TCRdb's copy keeps in-frame clones and lacks some. The table has 85,000 to 100,000 clones, 70% to 85% seen once. The TCR comes from an adult with an advanced solid tumor such as melanoma, head and neck, liver or kidney cancer. Specimen: CD4+ or CD8+ T cells sorted from blood, collected in a trial of the OX40 agonist ivuxolimab.

CDR3 coding DNA: TGCGCCAGCAGCTTACAGGAGGAGCAGTTCTTC. The encoded protein is CASSLQEEQFF. The J gene is TRBJ2-1, the V gene TRBV5-1; tentative D call: TRBD1 (5 bases). CDR1 is SGHRS, CDR2 YFSETQ, per germline. The V gene lost 2 bases and the J gene lost 10 bases, with 7 bases spanning the gap. The CDR3 runs 11 residues.